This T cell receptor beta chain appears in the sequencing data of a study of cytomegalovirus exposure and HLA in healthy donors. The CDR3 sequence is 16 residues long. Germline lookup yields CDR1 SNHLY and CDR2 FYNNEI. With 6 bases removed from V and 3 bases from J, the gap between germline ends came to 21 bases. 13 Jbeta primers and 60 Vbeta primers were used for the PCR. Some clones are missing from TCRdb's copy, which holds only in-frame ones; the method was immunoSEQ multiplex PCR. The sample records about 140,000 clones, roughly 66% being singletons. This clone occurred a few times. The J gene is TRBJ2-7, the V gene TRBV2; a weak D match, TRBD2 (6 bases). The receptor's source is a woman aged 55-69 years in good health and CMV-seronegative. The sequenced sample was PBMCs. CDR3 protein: CASRETWDGGFYEQYF. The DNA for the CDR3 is TGTGCCAGCAGGGAAACCTGGGACGGGGGATTCTACGAGCAGTACTTC.